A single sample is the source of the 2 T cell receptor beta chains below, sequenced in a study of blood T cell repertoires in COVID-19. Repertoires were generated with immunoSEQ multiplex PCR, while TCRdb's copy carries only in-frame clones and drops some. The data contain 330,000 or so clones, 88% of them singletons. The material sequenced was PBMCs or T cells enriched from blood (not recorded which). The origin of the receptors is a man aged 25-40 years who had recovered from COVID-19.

CDR3 sequence (DNA): TGCGCCAGTGGGACAGGGGGCGATGGCTACACCTTC. Residues: CASGTGGDGYTF. The gene calls are TRBV5-1 and TRBJ1-2; TRBD1 aligns across 12 bases. The junction had 2 bases not matched to a gene; V was cut back by 8 bases and J by 6 bases. The CDR3 extends over 12 amino acids. Germline values: CDR1 SGHRS, CDR2 YFSETQ.

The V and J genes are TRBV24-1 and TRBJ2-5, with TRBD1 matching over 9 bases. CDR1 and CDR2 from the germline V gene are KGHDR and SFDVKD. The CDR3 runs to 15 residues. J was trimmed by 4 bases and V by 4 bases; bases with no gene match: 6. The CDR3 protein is CATSEIRDRAETQYF. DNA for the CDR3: TGTGCCACCAGTGAAATACGGGACAGGGCAGAGACCCAGTACTTC.